This passage covers 5 T cell receptor beta chains from one sample sequenced in a study of blood T cell repertoires in COVID-19. Clones were sequenced by immunoSEQ multiplex PCR, and TCRdb holds only the in-frame ones, with some missing. The sample yields around 250,000 clones, just over 85% seen once. Sequencing was performed on peripheral blood. The receptors stem from a woman aged 25-40 years with active or convalescent COVID-19.

V usage is TRBV7-3 and J usage is TRBJ2-5; possibly TRBD2 for D (6 bases). Germline CDR1 SGHTA, CDR2 FQGTGA. This CDR3 is built from 13 residues. The ends were cut back, 5 bases at V and 5 bases at J, with 12 bases in the middle. The CDR3 loop reads CASSVLGGETQYF. The DNA of the CDR3 is TGTGCCAGCAGCGTACTAGGAGGGGAGACCCAGTACTTC.

This clone was recorded a few times. The rearrangement uses TRBV19 and TRBJ2-2; D possibly corresponds to TRBD2 (5 bases). Trimming removed 6 bases from V and 4 bases from J, with 15 bases in between. This CDR3 spans 15 amino acids. CDR1 is LNHDA, CDR2 SQIVND, per germline (reference sequence). The CDR3 loop reads CASSPAIALTGELFF. DNA of the CDR3: TGTGCCAGTAGCCCGGCGATAGCGCTCACCGGGGAGCTGTTTTTT.

J is TRBJ2-1 and V is TRBV6-1; 11 bases are shared with TRBD2. Trimming at V came to 2 bases and at J to 3 bases, leaving 3 bases not matched to a gene. The CDR3 length is 16 residues. Looked up from germline, CDR1 is MNHNS and CDR2 is SASEGT. CDR3 in DNA: TGTGCCAGCAGTGAACCCCTAGCGGGGGGCTACAATGAGCAGTTCTTC. Translating it yields CASSEPLAGGYNEQFF.

Written as DNA, the CDR3 is TGTGCCAGTCGGAAGGCAGGGGGCTGGTACGAGCAGTACTTC. Amino acids: CASRKAGGWYEQYF. This chain joins TRBV19 and TRBJ2-7; TRBD1 aligns across 8 bases. V was clipped by 8 bases and J by 4 bases; unmatched bases: 10. The CDR3 totals 14 residues. CDR1 and CDR2 (germline): LNHDA, SQIVND (reference sequence).

This rearrangement joins TRBV30 to TRBJ1-4; D may be TRBD1 (5 bases). Per the germline V gene, CDR1 is GTSNPN and CDR2 is SVGIG (reference sequence). CDR3 length: 15 amino acids. Deletions cut 0 bases from V and 1 base from J, with 9 bases between. The CDR3 region is CAWSVWRGTNEKLFF. CDR3 DNA sequence: TGTGCCTGGAGTGTATGGAGGGGAACTAATGAAAAACTGTTTTTT.